These 28 T cell receptor beta chains originate from one sample sequenced in a study of cytomegalovirus exposure and HLA in healthy donors. The PCR contained 60 Vbeta and 13 Jbeta primers. Libraries were prepared by immunoSEQ multiplex PCR; TCRdb keeps only in-frame clonotypes and omits some of them. The sample includes 150,000 to 200,000 clones, 80% to 90% seen only once; the top ten take approximately 2.3%. The sample consisted of PBMCs. The receptors originated from a man between 18 and 35 years old in good health and CMV-seropositive.

V is TRBV5-1 and J is TRBJ2-5; 11 bases align to TRBD2. There are 15 residues in the CDR3. J was trimmed by 2 bases and V by 6 bases; bases with no gene match: 6. The V gene's germline CDR1 is SGHRS and CDR2 YFSETQ. CDR3 sequence: CASTFSGGGQETQYF. The CDR3 region has the DNA TGCGCCAGCACATTTAGCGGGGGGGGACAAGAGACCCAGTACTTC.

CDR3 bases: TGTGCCAGCAGTCCAAGACAGGGGGCCGGAAACACTGAAGCTTTCTTT. Translated, it gives CASSPRQGAGNTEAFF. This sequence joins TRBV27 and TRBJ1-1; 10 nucleotides match TRBD1. Trimming took 5 bases from V and 2 from J; bases not matched to a gene: 8. The CDR3 covers 16 residues. Germline lookup yields CDR1 MNHEY and CDR2 SMNVEV (reference sequence).

The chain uses TRBV5-6 and TRBJ1-1; D ambiguous. V lost 2 bases and J lost 0, with 8 bases in between. Germline values: CDR1 SGHDT, CDR2 YYEEEE. This CDR3 region has 14 residues. CDR3 DNA: TGTGCCAGCAGCTTCATCGGAGTGAACACTGAAGCTTTCTTT. Its protein product is CASSFIGVNTEAFF.

In DNA form, the CDR3 reads TGTGCCAGCAGCCTACAGGGCCGGGGGGCCGCCGGGGAGCTGTTTTTT. This codes for CASSLQGRGAAGELFF. V is TRBV7-2 and J is TRBJ2-2; a weak D match, TRBD2 (7 bases). There are 16 residues in the CDR3. V was cut by 5 bases and J by 6 bases, with 19 bases left in between. CDR1 SGHTA and CDR2 FQGNSA come from the germline V gene.

The chain links TRBV6-1 to TRBJ1-4, with D hard to call. Germline V gene data show CDR1 as MNHNS and CDR2 as SASEGT. V was shortened by 4 bases and J by 7 bases, with 13 bases between the two germline ends. The CDR3 totals 14 residues. CDR3 in amino acids: CASSGEGGSEKLFF. CDR3 bases: TGTGCCAGCAGTGGAGAGGGAGGTAGTGAAAAACTGTTTTTT.

Turning to this clone: At one boundary the junction diverges from the germline segment, which might be a read error. V gene TRBV30 combines with J gene TRBJ2-4; 7 bases line up with TRBD1. The CDR3 runs to 15 residues. Looked up from germline, CDR1 is GTSNPN and CDR2 is SVGIG (reference sequence). The CDR3 nucleotides are TGTGCCTGGAGTGTGGGACAGTTGGCCAAAAACAGTCAGTACTTC. Translating gives CAWSVGQLAKNSQYF.

The rearrangement links TRBV19 to TRBJ2-3; 9 nucleotides agree with TRBD1. Trimming at V came to 6 bases and at J to 8 bases, leaving 12 bases not matched to a gene. The CDR3 sequence is 15 residues long. In germline, CDR1 is LNHDA, CDR2 SQIVND (reference sequence). The CDR3 bases are TGTGCCAGTAGCCAGGGACAGGGCCTCCCGGGTACGCAGTATTTT. Protein: CASSQGQGLPGTQYF. Based on the CDR3 plus reference TRBV19 and TRBJ2-3, the full variable domain is DGGITQSPKYLFRKEGQNVTLSCEQNLNHDAMYWYRQDPGQGLRLIYYSQIVNDFQKGDIAEGYSVSREKKESFPLTVTSAQKNPTAFYLCASSQGQGLPGTQYFGPGTRLTVL.

This rearrangement joins TRBV6-1 to TRBJ2-1, with 8 positions matching TRBD2. The CDR3 runs 14 residues. Germline CDR1 MNHNS, CDR2 SASEGT. Trimming at V came to 10 bases and at J to 6 bases, leaving 11 bases not matched to a gene. The CDR3 region has the DNA TGTGCCACAGAGGGACTAGTTTTTGGCAATGAGCAGTTCTTC. Its translation is CATEGLVFGNEQFF.

The chain links TRBV4-2 to TRBJ1-6; D gene uncertain. This CDR3 is 14 amino acids long. The germline gives CDR1 LGHNA, CDR2 YNFKEQ. V dropped 0 bases and J dropped 8 bases, with 8 bases sitting between them. As DNA, the CDR3 is TGTGCCAGCAGCCAAGATATAACAGATTCACCCCTCCACTTT. As protein: CASSQDITDSPLHF.

This sequence joins TRBV7-2 and TRBJ1-1, with D perhaps TRBD1 (5 bases). The CDR3 totals 13 residues. The V end was cut by 5 bases, the J end by 9 bases, with 16 bases between. Looked up from germline, CDR1 is SGHTA and CDR2 is FQGNSA. The CDR3 nucleotides read TGTGCCAGCAGCCCCGGGACTCGACTACAAGCTTTCTTT. It codes for CASSPGTRLQAFF.

V usage is TRBV5-1 and J usage is TRBJ1-1; no reliable D call. Per the germline V gene, CDR1 is SGHRS and CDR2 is YFSETQ. V dropped 4 bases and J dropped 4 bases, with 11 bases sitting between them. The CDR3 contains 13 residues. The CDR3 protein is CASSRPSGTEAFF. CDR3 sequence (DNA): TGCGCCAGCAGCCGTCCTTCCGGCACTGAAGCTTTCTTT.

The rearrangement joins TRBV2 to TRBJ1-1; D is unclear. The length of the CDR3 is 13 residues. V lost 6 bases and J lost 0, with 8 bases in between. In germline, CDR1 is SNHLY, CDR2 FYNNEI. The CDR3 bases are TGTGCCAGCAGGCAATACATGAACACTGAAGCTTTCTTT. It is translated as CASRQYMNTEAFF.

V gene TRBV6-1 combines with J gene TRBJ1-1; a possible D gene is TRBD1 (6 bases). The CDR3 loop spans 14 amino acids. Germline CDR1 reads MNHNS; CDR2 reads SASEGT. The V end was cut by 4 bases, the J end by 5 bases, with 14 bases between. CDR3 coding DNA: TGTGCCAGCAGTGTATCAGGGGTGGGGACTGAAGCTTTCTTT. Its protein is CASSVSGVGTEAFF.

This clone has only one observation. V and J are TRBV2 and TRBJ1-3; 7 bases map to TRBD1. V trimming: 6 bases; J trimming: 4 bases; junction bases outside the gene matches: 9. The CDR3 runs 15 residues. Germline CDR1 reads SNHLY; CDR2 reads FYNNEI. CDR3 DNA sequence: TGTGCCAGCAGCCCTACAGGGGATTCGGGAAACACCATATATTTT. Translated, it gives CASSPTGDSGNTIYF.

The chain couples TRBV15 to TRBJ2-7, with a tentative D call TRBD1 (6 bases). The V end was cut by 5 bases, the J end by 9 bases, with 26 bases between. The germline V gene has CDR1 LNHNV and CDR2 YYDKDF (reference sequence). CDR3 size: 16 residues. The CDR3 here is CATSGGSDSISGVQYF. CDR3 sequence (DNA): TGTGCCACCAGCGGAGGTTCAGACTCGATATCAGGGGTGCAGTACTTC.

The chain combines TRBV7-3 with TRBJ1-1, with 7 bases identical to TRBD1. The CDR3 is made up of 13 amino acids. The germline V gene encodes CDR1 SGHTA and CDR2 FQGTGA. With V trimmed by 5 bases and J by 3 bases, 3 bases remained unmatched. As DNA, the CDR3 is TGTGCCAGCAGCAGACAGGGAGACACTGAAGCTTTCTTT. Amino acids: CASSRQGDTEAFF.

V usage is TRBV9 and J usage is TRBJ1-1; the D gene is possibly TRBD1 (5 bases). Germline lookup yields CDR1 SGDLS and CDR2 YYNGEE. With 3 bases removed from V and 1 base from J, the gap between germline ends came to 10 bases. The CDR3 is made up of 14 amino acids. CDR3 region: CASSGGAENTEAFF. CDR3 in DNA: TGTGCCAGCAGCGGTGGGGCGGAGAACACTGAAGCTTTCTTT.

CDR3 in DNA: TGTGCCAGCTCACCAAAGCGCGTCGGACAGGGACTTGTTGAAGCTTTCTTT. Amino acid sequence: CASSPKRVGQGLVEAFF. The V call is TRBV18, the J call TRBJ1-1, with 8 bases lining up with TRBD1. The CDR3 extends over 17 amino acids. Germline-derived CDR1 and CDR2 are KGHSH and LQKENI. The J segment lost 7 bases and the V segment lost 2 bases, leaving 15 bases of the junction unmatched. Complete variable domain (other parts from reference TRBV18 and TRBJ1-1): NAGVMQNPRHLVRRRGQEARLRCSPMKGHSHVYWYRQLPEEGLKFMVYLQKENIIDESGMPKERFSAEFPKEGPSILRIQQVVRGDSAAYFCASSPKRVGQGLVEAFFGQGTRLTVV.

The rearrangement links TRBV21-1 to TRBJ2-3; the D segment call TRBD1 is taken from the table without a DNA check. TRBV21-1 is a known pseudogene. The CDR3 extends over 19 amino acids. CDR3 DNA sequence: TGTGCCAGCAGCAAAGTCAGGACAGGGGGGGGTTTTGACACAGATACGCAGTATTTT. This encodes CASSKVRTGGGFDTDTQYF.

This sequence joins TRBV7-2 and TRBJ1-2; 11 bases are shared with TRBD1. V lost 4 bases to trimming and J lost 4 bases; unmatched junction nucleotides: 2. There are 14 residues in the CDR3. The V gene's germline CDR1 is SGHTA and CDR2 FQGNSA. CDR3 in DNA: TGTGCCAGCAGCTCCGGGACAGGGGGCTATGGCTACACCTTC. Translation gives CASSSGTGGYGYTF.

V gene TRBV29-1 combines with J gene TRBJ1-5; D is uncertain. This CDR3 contains 12 residues. Trimming left V 4 bases short and J 9 bases short, with 13 bases between. The germline V gene encodes CDR1 SQVTM and CDR2 ANQGSEA. The CDR3 sequence is CSVVNASGPQHF. In DNA, the CDR3 is TGCAGCGTTGTAAACGCCTCAGGGCCCCAGCATTTT.

Of note for this clone: One junction end does not reproduce the germline sequence, and a read error may be involved. The genes are TRBV11-2 and TRBJ2-6, with D perhaps matching TRBD2 (6 bases). This CDR3 is 19 amino acids long. The germline V gene encodes CDR1 SGHAT and CDR2 FQNNGV. The CDR3 coding sequence is TGTGCCAGCAGCCTAGGAGTTGGGACTGGGGTATCTGGGGCCAACGGCCTGACTTTC. As protein: CASSLGVGTGVSGANGLTF.

This clone is a singleton in its sample. The chain combines TRBV7-9 with TRBJ1-2, with D tentatively TRBD1 (5 bases). The germline CDR1 and CDR2 sequences are SEHNR and FQNEAQ (reference sequence). This CDR3 is 15 amino acids long. V was shortened by 5 bases and J by 8 bases, with 21 bases between the two germline ends. The chain's CDR3 is CASSDSLDKTEGYTF. Here the CDR3 DNA reads TGTGCCAGCAGCGACAGCCTGGACAAGACGGAGGGCTACACCTTC.

Regarding this clone: The sample carries other DNA sequences with the same CDR3. V is TRBV7-6 and J is TRBJ2-1; TRBD2 matches 9 bases. V trimming: 5 bases; J trimming: 2 bases; junction bases outside the gene matches: 10. CDR1 is SGHVS, CDR2 FNYEAQ, per germline. This CDR3 contains 17 residues. CDR3 region: CASSPPGQRGAYNEQFF. The CDR3 coding sequence is TGTGCCAGCAGCCCACCGGGACAGCGGGGGGCCTACAATGAGCAGTTCTTC.

V and J are TRBV7-2 and TRBJ1-1, with TRBD1 identical over 9 bases. CDR3 size: 19 residues. The germline CDR1 and CDR2 sequences are SGHTA and FQGNSA. The V segment lost 2 bases and the J segment 3 bases; nucleotides outside the gene matches: 16. Here the CDR3 reads CASSLRQPGQGGGDTEAFF. In DNA form, the CDR3 reads TGTGCCAGCAGCTTACGCCAACCGGGACAGGGAGGCGGGGACACTGAAGCTTTCTTT.

The chain links TRBV7-9 to TRBJ1-4, with 8 bases aligning to TRBD1. Germline CDR1 reads SEHNR; CDR2 reads FQNEAQ (reference sequence). This CDR3 is built from 17 residues. Trimming took 1 base from V and 5 from J; bases not matched to a gene: 9. CDR3 coding DNA: TGTGCCAGCAGCTTAGGAGGCTTGGGACAGGCAAATGAAAAACTGTTTTTT. Translating gives CASSLGGLGQANEKLFF.

The gene calls are TRBV4-1 and TRBJ1-2; TRBD1 agrees at 8 bases. The trim removed 4 bases at V and 4 bases at J, leaving 17 bases unmatched. Germline lookup yields CDR1 MGHRA and CDR2 YSYEKL. The CDR3 totals 18 residues. CDR3 amino acids: CASSPLTPTGAAAYGYTF. Here the CDR3 DNA reads TGCGCCAGCAGCCCTCTGACCCCGACAGGGGCCGCCGCCTATGGCTACACCTTC.

The chain carries TRBV4-3 and TRBJ2-2, with a possible D match to TRBD1 (6 bases). V was shortened by 4 bases and J by 3 bases, with 24 bases between the two germline ends. The CDR3 has 19 residues. Germline CDR1 reads LGHNA; CDR2 reads YSLEER. The CDR3 protein is CASSRMGQWGHRDTGELFF. The CDR3 DNA reads as TGCGCCAGCAGCCGGATGGGTCAATGGGGGCATCGGGACACCGGGGAGCTGTTTTTT.